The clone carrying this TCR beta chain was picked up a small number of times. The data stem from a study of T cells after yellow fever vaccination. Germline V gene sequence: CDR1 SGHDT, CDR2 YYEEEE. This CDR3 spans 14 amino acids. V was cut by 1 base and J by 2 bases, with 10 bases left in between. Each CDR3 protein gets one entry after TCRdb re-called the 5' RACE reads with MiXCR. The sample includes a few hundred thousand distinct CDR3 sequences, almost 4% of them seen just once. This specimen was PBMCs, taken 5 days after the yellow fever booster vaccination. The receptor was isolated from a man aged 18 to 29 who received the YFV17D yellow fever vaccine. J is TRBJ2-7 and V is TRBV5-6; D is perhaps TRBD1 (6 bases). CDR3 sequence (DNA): TGTGCCAGCAGCTTGACAGGGTCGGCCTACGAGCAGTACTTC. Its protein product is CASSLTGSAYEQYF.